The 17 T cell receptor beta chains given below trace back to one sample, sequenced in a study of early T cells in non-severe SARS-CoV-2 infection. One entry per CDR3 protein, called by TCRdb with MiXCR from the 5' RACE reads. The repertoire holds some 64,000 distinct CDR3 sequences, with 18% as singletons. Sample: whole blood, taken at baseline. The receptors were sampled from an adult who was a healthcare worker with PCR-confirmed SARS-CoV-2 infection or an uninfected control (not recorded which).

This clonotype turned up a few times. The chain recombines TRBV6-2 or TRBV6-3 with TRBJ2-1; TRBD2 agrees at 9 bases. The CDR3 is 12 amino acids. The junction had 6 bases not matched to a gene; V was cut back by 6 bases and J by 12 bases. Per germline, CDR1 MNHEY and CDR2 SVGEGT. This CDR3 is CASRPRTSAQFF. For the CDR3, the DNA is TGTGCCAGCAGACCTAGGACTAGCGCGCAGTTCTTC.

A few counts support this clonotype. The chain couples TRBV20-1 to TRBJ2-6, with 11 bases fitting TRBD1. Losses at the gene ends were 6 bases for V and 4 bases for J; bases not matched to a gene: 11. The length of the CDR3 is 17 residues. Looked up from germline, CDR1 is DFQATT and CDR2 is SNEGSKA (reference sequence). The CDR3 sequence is CSARGGQGASGANVLTF. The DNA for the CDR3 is TGCAGTGCCAGGGGAGGACAGGGGGCCTCAGGGGCCAACGTCCTGACTTTC.

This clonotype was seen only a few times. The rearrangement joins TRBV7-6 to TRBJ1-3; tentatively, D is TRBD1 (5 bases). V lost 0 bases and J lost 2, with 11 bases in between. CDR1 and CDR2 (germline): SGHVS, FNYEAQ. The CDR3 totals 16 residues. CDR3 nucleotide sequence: TGTGCCAGCAGCTTAGCTTTCGGGACTCCTGGAAACACCATATATTTT. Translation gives CASSLAFGTPGNTIYF.

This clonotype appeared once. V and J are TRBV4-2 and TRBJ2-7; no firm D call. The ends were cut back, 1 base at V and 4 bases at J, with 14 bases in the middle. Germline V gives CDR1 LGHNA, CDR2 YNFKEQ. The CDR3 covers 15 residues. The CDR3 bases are TGTGCCAGCAGCCAAGTCGACGGAACCGGGTACGAGCAGTACTTC. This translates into CASSQVDGTGYEQYF.

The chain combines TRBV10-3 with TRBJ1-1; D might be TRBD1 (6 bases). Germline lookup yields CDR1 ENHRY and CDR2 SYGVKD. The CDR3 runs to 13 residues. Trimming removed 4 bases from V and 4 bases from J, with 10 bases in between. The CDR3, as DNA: TGTGCCATCAGTGTGGGGGCTGGCACTGAAGCTTTCTTT. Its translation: CAISVGAGTEAFF.

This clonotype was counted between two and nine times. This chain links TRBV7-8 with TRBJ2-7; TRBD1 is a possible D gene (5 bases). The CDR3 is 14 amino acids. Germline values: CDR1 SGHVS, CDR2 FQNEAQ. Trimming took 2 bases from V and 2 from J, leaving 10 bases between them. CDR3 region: CASSLWGGTYEQYF. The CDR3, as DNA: TGTGCCAGCAGCTTATGGGGCGGTACCTACGAGCAGTACTTC.

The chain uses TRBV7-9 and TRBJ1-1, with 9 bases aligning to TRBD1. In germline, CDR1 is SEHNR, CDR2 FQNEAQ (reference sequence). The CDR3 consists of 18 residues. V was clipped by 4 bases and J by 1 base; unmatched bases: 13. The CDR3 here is CASSSLSTGGFKNTEAFF. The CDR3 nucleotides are TGTGCCAGCAGCTCGTTGTCGACAGGGGGTTTCAAGAACACTGAAGCTTTCTTT.

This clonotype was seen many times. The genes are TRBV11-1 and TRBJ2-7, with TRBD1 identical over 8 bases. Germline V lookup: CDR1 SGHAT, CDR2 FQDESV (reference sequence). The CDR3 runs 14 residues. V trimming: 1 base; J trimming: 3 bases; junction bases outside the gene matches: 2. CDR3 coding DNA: TGTGCCAGCAGCTTAGAGGACAGGGACTACGAGCAGTACTTC. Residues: CASSLEDRDYEQYF.

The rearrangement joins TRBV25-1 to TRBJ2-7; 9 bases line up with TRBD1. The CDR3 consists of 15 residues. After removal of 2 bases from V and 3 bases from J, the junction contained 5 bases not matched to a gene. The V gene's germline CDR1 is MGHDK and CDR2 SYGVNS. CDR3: CASSEMGTGHYEQYF. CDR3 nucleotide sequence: TGTGCCAGCAGTGAAATGGGGACAGGGCACTACGAGCAGTACTTC.

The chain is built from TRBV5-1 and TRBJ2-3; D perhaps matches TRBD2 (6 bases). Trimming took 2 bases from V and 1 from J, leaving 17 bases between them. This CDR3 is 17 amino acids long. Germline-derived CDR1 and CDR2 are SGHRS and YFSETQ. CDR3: CASSLNQAGSRTDTQYF. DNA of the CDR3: TGCGCCAGCAGCTTAAACCAAGCGGGTAGCCGCACAGATACGCAGTATTTT. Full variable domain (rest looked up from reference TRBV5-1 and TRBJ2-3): KAGVTQTPRYLIKTRGQQVTLSCSPISGHRSVSWYQQTPGQGLQFLFEYFSETQRNKGNFPGRFSGRQFSNSRSEMNVSTLELGDSALYLCASSLNQAGSRTDTQYFGPGTRLTVL.

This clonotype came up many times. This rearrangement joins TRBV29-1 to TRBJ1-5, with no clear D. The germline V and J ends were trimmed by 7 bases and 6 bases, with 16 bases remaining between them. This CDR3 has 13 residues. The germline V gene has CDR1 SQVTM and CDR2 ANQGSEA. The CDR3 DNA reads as TGCAGCGCCCCCGAGAAGGGTGCTCAGCCCCAGCATTTT. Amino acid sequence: CSAPEKGAQPQHF.

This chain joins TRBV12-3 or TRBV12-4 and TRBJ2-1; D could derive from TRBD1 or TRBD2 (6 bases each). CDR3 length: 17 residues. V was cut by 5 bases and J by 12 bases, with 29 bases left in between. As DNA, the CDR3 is TGTGCCAGCAGTCCCAGAAAATCAGGGGACTTAAACAACGGGCAGTTCTTC. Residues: CASSPRKSGDLNNGQFF.

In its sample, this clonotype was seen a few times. CDR3: CASSSAGQRSNTEAFF. CDR3 sequence (DNA): TGTGCCAGCAGTTCCGCGGGACAGCGATCGAACACTGAAGCTTTCTTT. The chain uses TRBV28 and TRBJ1-1; 7 positions match TRBD1. This CDR3 comprises 16 residues. V trimming: 4 bases; J trimming: 1 base; junction bases outside the gene matches: 9. Germline lookup yields CDR1 MDHEN and CDR2 SYDVKM.

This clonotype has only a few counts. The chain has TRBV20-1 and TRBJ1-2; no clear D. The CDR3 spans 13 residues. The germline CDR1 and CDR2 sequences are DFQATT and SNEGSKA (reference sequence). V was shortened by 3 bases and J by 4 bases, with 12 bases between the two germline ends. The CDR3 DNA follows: TGCAGTGCTAGTTCTGTTGGCCCCTATGGCTACACCTTC. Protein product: CSASSVGPYGYTF.

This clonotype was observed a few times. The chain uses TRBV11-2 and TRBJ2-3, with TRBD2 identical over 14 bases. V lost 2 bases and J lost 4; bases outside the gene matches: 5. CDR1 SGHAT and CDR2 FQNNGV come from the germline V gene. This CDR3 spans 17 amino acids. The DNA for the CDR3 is TGTGCCAGCAGCTTACCGACTAGCGGGGGGGCCTCAGATACGCAGTATTTT. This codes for CASSLPTSGGASDTQYF.

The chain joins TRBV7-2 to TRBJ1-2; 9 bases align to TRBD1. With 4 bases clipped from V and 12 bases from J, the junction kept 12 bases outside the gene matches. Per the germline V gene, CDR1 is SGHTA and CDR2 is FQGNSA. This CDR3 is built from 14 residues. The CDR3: CASSSGTGSAVNTF. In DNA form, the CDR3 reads TGTGCCAGCAGCTCCGGGACAGGGTCAGCTGTGAACACCTTC. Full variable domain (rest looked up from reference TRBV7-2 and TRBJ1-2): GAGVSQSPSNKVTEKGKDVELRCDPISGHTALYWYRQSLGQGLEFLIYFQGNSAPDKSGLPSDRFSAERTGGSVSTLTIQRTQQEDSAVYLCASSSGTGSAVNTFGSGTRLTVV.

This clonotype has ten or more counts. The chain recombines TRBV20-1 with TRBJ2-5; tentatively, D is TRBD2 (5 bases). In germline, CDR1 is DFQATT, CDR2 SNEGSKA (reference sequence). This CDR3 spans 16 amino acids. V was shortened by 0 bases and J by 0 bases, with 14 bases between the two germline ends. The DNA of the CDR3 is TGCAGTGCTAGAGAAGGTGGCGGACTGTACCAAGAGACCCAGTACTTC. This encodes CSAREGGGLYQETQYF.